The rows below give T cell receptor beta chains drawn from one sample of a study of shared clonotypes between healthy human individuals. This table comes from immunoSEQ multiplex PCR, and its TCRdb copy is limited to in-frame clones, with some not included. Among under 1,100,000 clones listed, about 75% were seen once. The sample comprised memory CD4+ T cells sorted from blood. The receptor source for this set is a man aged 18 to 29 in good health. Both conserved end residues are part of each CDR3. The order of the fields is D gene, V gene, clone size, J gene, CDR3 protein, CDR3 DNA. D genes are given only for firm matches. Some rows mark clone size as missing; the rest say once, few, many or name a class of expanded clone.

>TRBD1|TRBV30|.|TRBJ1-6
CAWSSQGAPLHF
TGTGCCTGGAGTTCACAGGGGGCTCCCCTCCACTTT
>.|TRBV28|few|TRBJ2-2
CASSLGGRNTGELFF
TGTGCCAGCAGTTTGGGCGGACGGAACACCGGGGAGCTGTTTTTT
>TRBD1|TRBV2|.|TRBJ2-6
CASNRGGGANVLTF
TGTGCCAGCAACAGGGGCGGCGGGGCCAACGTCCTGACTTTC
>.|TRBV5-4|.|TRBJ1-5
CASSLGGNSNQPQHF
TGTGCCAGCAGCTTGGGCGGGAATAGCAATCAGCCCCAGCATTTT
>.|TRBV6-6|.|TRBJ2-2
CASTPKAPTGELFF
TGTGCCAGCACCCCCAAGGCCCCCACCGGGGAGCTGTTTTTT
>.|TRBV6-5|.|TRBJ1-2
CASSYSGDYGYTF
TGTGCCAGCAGTTACTCGGGGGACTATGGCTACACCTTC
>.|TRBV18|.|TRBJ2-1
CASSPQGLGGNEQFF
TGTGCCAGCTCACCACAAGGACTAGGGGGCAATGAGCAGTTCTTC
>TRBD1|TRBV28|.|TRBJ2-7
CASSSGQGKMYGQYF
TGTGCCAGCAGTTCAGGACAGGGAAAAATGTACGGGCAGTACTTC
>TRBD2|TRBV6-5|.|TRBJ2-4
CASSPSGLAKNIQYF
TGTGCCAGCAGCCCTAGCGGACTAGCCAAAAACATTCAGTACTTC
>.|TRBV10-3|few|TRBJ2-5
CAIGGSETQYF
TGTGCCATAGGGGGGTCGGAGACCCAGTACTTC
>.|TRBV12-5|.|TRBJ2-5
CASGLPGTQYF
TGTGCTAGTGGTTTGCCCGGGACCCAGTACTTC
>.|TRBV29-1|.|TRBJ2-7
CSVLRGSYEQYF
TGCAGCGTTCTTCGGGGGAGTTACGAGCAGTACTTC
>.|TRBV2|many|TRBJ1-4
CASSTRPNEKLFF
TGTGCCAGCAGCACCCGGCCCAATGAAAAACTGTTTTTT
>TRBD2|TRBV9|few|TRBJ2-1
CASSVRLAGYNEQFF
TGTGCCAGCAGCGTAAGACTAGCGGGATACAATGAGCAGTTCTTC
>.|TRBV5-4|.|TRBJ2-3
CASSLAGARGTDTQYF
TGTGCCAGCAGCTTGGCGGGGGCGAGGGGCACAGATACGCAGTATTTT
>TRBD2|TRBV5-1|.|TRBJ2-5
CASSSGTLGETQYF
TGCGCCAGCAGCAGCGGGACGTTGGGAGAGACCCAGTACTTC
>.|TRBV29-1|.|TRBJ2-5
CSVAQGLETQYF
TGCAGCGTTGCCCAGGGGCTCGAGACCCAGTACTTC